This is a list of T cell receptor beta chains from one sample in a study of technical replicates of blood from a handful of donors. TCRdb keeps only in-frame clones here, not all; method: immunoSEQ multiplex PCR. There are 70,000 to 95,000 clones in the sample; around 97% occur only once, and 0.29% lies in the top ten. Sequenced sample: T cells isolated from PBMCs. The receptors shown here come from a human donor in good health. Both conserved end residues are part of each CDR3. The order of the fields is J gene, V gene, D gene, CDR3 protein, CDR3 DNA. D genes are given only for firm matches.

J: TRBJ2-2; V: TRBV30; D: TRBD1; CDR3: CAWSPLRPGTGGPGELFF; DNA: TGTGCCTGGAGTCCCTTGAGACCCGGGACAGGGGGGCCCGGGGAGCTGTTTTTT
J: TRBJ1-2; V: TRBV13; D: -; CDR3: CASSPSANDRANYGYTF; DNA: TGTGCCAGCAGCCCCTCGGCCAATGACAGAGCTAACTATGGCTACACCTTC
J: TRBJ1-2; V: TRBV5-6; D: -; CDR3: CASSLGEGYTF; DNA: TGTGCCAGCAGTTTGGGTGAGGGCTACACCTTC
J: TRBJ1-5; V: TRBV9; D: -; CDR3: CASSPGVLGQPQHF; DNA: TGTGCCAGCAGCCCCGGGGTTCTAGGTCAGCCCCAGCATTTT
J: TRBJ2-7; V: TRBV29-1; D: TRBD2; CDR3: CSVEISSGGVEQYF; DNA: TGCAGCGTTGAAATTTCTAGCGGGGGGGTGGAGCAGTACTTC
J: TRBJ2-7; V: TRBV27; D: TRBD1; CDR3: CASSLSDRVHEQYF; DNA: TGTGCCAGCAGTTTATCAGACAGGGTCCACGAGCAGTACTTC
J: TRBJ2-3; V: TRBV6-5; D: -; CDR3: CASSYASGSTDTQYF; DNA: TGTGCCAGCAGTTATGCGTCAGGGTCCACAGATACGCAGTATTTT
J: TRBJ2-1; V: TRBV4-2; D: -; CDR3: CASSQDGDLNEQFF; DNA: TGTGCCAGCAGCCAAGACGGGGACTTGAATGAGCAGTTCTTC
J: TRBJ1-2; V: TRBV4-1; D: -; CDR3: CASSQEPRFGYGYTF; DNA: TGCGCCAGCAGCCAAGAGCCACGGTTCGGGTATGGCTACACCTTC
J: TRBJ2-7; V: TRBV21-1; D: -; CDR3: CASSKPGRYEQYF; DNA: TGTGCCAGCAGCAAGCCCGGGAGGTACGAGCAGTACTTC